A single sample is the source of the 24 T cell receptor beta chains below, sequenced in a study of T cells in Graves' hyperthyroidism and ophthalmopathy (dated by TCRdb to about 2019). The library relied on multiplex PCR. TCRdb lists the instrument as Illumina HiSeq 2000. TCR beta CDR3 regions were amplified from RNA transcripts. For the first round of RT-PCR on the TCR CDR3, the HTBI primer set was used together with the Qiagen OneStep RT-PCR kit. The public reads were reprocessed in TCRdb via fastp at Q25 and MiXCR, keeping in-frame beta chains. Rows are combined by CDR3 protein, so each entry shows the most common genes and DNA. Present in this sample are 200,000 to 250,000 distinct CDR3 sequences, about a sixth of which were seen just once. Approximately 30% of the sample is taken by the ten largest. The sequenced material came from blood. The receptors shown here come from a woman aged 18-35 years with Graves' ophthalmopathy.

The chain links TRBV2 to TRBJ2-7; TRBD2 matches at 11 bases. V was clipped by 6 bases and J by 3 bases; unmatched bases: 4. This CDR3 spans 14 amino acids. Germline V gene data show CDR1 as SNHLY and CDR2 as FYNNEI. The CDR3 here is CASSWTSGFYEQYF. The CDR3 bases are TGTGCCAGCAGCTGGACTAGCGGGTTCTACGAGCAGTACTTC.

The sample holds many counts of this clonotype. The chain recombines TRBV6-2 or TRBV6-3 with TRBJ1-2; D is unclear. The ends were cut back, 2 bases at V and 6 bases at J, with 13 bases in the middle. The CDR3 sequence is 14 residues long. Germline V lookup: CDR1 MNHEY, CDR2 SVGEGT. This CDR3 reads CASSYLGGNDGYTF. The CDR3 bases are TGTGCCAGCAGTTACCTTGGAGGGAACGATGGCTACACCTTC.

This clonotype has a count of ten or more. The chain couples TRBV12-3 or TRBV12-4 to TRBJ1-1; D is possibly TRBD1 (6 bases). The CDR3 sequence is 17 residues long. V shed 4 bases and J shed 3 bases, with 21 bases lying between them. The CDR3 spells CASSSYMARAGDTEAFF. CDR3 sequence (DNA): TGTGCCAGCAGTTCCTACATGGCGAGGGCAGGGGACACTGAAGCTTTCTTT.

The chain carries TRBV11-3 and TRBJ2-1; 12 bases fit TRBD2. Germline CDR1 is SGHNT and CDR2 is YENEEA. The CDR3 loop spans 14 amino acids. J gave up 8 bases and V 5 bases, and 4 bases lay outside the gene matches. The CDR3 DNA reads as TGTGCCAGCAGCCCACTAGCGGGAGGCCATGAGCAGTTCTTC. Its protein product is CASSPLAGGHEQFF.

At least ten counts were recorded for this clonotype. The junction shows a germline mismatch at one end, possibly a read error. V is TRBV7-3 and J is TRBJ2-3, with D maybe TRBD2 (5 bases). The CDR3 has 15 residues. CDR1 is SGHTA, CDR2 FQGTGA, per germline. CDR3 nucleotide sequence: TGTGCCGGCAGCCAACAAGGGAGTTTATTGAATACGCAGTATTTT. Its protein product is CAGSQQGSLLNTQYF.

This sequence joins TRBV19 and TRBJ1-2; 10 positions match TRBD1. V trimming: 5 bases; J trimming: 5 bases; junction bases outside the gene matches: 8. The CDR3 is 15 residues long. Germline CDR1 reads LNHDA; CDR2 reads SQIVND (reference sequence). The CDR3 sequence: CASSAGTGVAYGYTF. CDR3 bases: TGTGCCAGTAGTGCCGGGACAGGGGTCGCGTATGGCTACACCTTC.

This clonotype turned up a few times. CDR3 bases: TGCAGTGCCCCGAGACTAGCGGGGGGATCTAGCACAGATACGCAGTATTTT. It encodes CSAPRLAGGSSTDTQYF. This rearrangement joins TRBV20-1 to TRBJ2-3; 13 bases align to TRBD2. This CDR3 contains 17 residues. The junction had 9 bases not matched to a gene; V was cut back by 6 bases and J by 0 bases. From germline, CDR1 is DFQATT and CDR2 SNEGSKA (reference sequence).

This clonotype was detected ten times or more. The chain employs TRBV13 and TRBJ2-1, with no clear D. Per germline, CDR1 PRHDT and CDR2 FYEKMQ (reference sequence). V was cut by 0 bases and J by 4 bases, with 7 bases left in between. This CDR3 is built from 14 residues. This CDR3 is CASSLGVVYNEQFF. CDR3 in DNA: TGTGCCAGCAGCTTAGGTGTGGTTTACAATGAGCAGTTCTTC.

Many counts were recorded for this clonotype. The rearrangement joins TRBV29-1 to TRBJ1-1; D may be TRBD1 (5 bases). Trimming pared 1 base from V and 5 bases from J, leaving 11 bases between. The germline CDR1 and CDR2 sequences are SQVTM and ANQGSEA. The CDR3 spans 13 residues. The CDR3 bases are TGCAGCGTTGAAGCTGGGACTCTTACTGAAGCTTTCTTT. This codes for CSVEAGTLTEAFF.

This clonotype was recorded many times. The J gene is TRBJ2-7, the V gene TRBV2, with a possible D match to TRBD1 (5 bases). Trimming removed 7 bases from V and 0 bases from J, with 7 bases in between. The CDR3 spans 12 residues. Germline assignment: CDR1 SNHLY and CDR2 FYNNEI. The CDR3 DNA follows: TGTGCCAGCACACAGGTCTCCTACGAGCAGTACTTC. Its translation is CASTQVSYEQYF.

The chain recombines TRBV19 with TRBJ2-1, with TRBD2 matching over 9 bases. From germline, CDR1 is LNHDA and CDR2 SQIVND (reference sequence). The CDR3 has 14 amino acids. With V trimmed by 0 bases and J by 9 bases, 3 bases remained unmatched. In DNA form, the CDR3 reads TGTGCCAGTAGTATAGAGGCGGGAGGGGGTGAGCAGTTCTTC. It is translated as CASSIEAGGGEQFF.

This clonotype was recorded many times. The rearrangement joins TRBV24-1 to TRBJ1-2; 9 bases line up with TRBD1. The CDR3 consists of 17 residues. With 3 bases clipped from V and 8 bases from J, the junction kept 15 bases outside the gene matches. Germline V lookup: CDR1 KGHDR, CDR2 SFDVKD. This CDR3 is CATSDNRPGDRANGYTF. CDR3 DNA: TGTGCCACCAGTGATAACCGCCCAGGGGACAGGGCGAACGGCTACACCTTC.

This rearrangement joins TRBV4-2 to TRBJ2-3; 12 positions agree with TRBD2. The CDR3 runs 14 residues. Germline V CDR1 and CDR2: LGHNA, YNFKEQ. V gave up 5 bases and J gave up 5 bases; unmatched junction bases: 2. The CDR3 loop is CASSSTSGGDTQYF. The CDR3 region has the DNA TGTGCCAGCAGCTCGACTAGCGGGGGAGATACGCAGTATTTT.

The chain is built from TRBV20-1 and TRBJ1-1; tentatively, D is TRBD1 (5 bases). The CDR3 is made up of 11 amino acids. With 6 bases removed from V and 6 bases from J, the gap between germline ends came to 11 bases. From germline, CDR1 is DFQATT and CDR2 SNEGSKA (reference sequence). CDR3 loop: CSAVVGAEAFF. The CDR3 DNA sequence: TGCAGTGCCGTGGTGGGGGCTGAAGCTTTCTTT.

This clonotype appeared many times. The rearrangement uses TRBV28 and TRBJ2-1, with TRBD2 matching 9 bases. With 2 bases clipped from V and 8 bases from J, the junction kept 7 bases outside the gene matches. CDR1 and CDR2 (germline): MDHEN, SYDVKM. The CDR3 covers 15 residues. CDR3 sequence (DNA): TGTGCCAGCAGTTTAGCGGGGGGGCAGGAGTATGAGCAGTTCTTC. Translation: CASSLAGGQEYEQFF. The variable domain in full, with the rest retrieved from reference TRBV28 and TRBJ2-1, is DVKVTQSSRYLVKRTGEKVFLECVQDMDHENMFWYRQDPGLGLRLIYFSYDVKMKEKGDIPEGYSVSREKKERFSLILESASTNQTSMYLCASSLAGGQEYEQFFGPGTRLTVL.

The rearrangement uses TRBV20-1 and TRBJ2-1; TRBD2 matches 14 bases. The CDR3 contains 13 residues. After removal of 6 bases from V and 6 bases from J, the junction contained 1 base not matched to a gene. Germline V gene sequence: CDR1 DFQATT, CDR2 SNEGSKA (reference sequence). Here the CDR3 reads CSAGLAGANEQFF. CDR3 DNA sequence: TGCAGTGCGGGACTAGCGGGAGCCAATGAGCAGTTCTTC.

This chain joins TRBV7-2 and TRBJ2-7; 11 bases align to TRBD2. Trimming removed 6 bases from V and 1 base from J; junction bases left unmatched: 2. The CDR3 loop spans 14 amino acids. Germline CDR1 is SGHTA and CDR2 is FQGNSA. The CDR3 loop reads CASSTSGGSYEQYF. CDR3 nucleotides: TGTGCCAGCAGTACTAGCGGGGGATCCTACGAGCAGTACTTC.

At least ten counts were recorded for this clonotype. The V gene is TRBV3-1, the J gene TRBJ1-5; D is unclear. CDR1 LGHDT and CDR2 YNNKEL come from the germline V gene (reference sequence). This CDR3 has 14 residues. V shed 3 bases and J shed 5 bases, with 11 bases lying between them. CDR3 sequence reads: CASSQGTGDQPQHF. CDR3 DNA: TGTGCCAGCAGCCAGGGTACTGGGGATCAGCCCCAGCATTTT.

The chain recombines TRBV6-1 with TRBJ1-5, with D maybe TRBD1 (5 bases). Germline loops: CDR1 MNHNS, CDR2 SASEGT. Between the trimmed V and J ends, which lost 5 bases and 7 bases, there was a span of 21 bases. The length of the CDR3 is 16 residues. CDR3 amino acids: CASSSLKGSGGQPQHF. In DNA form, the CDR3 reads TGTGCCAGCAGTTCGTTAAAGGGGTCAGGTGGACAGCCCCAGCATTTT.

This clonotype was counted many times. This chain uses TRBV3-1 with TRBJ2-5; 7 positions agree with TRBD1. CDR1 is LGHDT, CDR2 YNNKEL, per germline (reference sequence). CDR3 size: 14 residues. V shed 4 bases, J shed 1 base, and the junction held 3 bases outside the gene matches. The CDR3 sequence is CASSLDRVQETQYF. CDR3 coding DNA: TGTGCCAGCAGCCTCGACAGGGTCCAAGAGACCCAGTACTTC.

CDR3 in DNA: TGTGCCAGTAGTACTTTCTTACTGGAGGGGACCTACAATGAGCAGTTCTTC. Amino acid sequence: CASSTFLLEGTYNEQFF. The chain couples TRBV19 to TRBJ2-1, with D possibly matching TRBD2 (6 bases). Trimming removed 4 bases from V and 2 bases from J, with 18 bases in between. Germline CDR1 LNHDA, CDR2 SQIVND (reference sequence). The CDR3 loop spans 17 amino acids.

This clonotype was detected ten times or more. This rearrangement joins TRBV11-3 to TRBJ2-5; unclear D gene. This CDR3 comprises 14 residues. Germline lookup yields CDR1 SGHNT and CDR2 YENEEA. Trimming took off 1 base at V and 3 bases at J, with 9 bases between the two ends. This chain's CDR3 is CASSLVLGEETQYF. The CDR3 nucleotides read TGTGCCAGCAGCTTAGTTCTAGGAGAAGAGACCCAGTACTTC.

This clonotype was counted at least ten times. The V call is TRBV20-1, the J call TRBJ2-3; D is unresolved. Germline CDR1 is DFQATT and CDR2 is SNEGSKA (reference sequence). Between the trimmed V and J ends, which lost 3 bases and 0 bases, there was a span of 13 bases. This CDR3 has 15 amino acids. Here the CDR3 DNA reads TGCAGTGCTAGGAGGTTAGGGTCTAGCACAGATACGCAGTATTTT. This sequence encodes CSARRLGSSTDTQYF.

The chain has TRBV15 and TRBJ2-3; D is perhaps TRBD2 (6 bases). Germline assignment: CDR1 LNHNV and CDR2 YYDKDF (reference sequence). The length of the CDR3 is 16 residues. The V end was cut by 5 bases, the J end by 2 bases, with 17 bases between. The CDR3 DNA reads TGTGCCACCAGCTCCTCGGATGCGGGATACACAGATACGCAGTATTTT. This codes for CATSSSDAGYTDTQYF.